The clone carrying this T cell receptor (beta chain) is judged medium-sized. Antigen specificity is unknown. The data were obtained in a study of liver allograft versus peripheral blood T cells. Study in general: Transplanted-liver and recipient peripheral blood T cell receptor repertoires were compared.

TCRdb itself ran the reads through MiXCR, one entry per CDR3 protein. In the table there are around 5,200 distinct CDR3 sequences, 17% of which are singletons. CDR1 and CDR2 (germline): MNHEY, SVGAGI. V gave up 0 bases and J gave up 3 bases, with 8 bases separating them. There are 15 residues in the CDR3. Whole-study findings and limits: There were reportedly differences between T cell receptor repertoires inside liver allografts and those in peripheral blood.

The rearrangement uses TRBV6-5 and TRBJ2-2; D is uncertain. This TCR was sampled from a human patient who had a liver transplant. Some T cells may be graft donor cells. CDR3 protein: CASSYSLAYTGELFF. CDR3 DNA: TGTGCCAGCAGTTACTCCCTGGCTTACACCGGGGAGCTGTTTTTT.